Below, 17 T cell receptor beta chains from the same sample are listed, as sequenced in a study of lymphopenia after photon versus proton radiotherapy. The table came from immunoSEQ multiplex PCR; TCRdb's copy has only in-frame clones and leaves some out. The repertoire consists of 25,000 to 35,000 clones, with approximately 92% occurring once and the leading ten covering 6.6%. The material was peripheral blood, obtained from a patient treated with proton-based radiotherapy. The receptors derive from a woman aged 70-85 years with pancreatic cancer. Some clones in this sample may be carry-over from other donors' samples.

The chain combines TRBV11-2 with TRBJ2-7, with D perhaps matching TRBD2 (6 bases). The CDR3 spans 15 residues. Germline-derived CDR1 and CDR2 are SGHAT and FQNNGV. V dropped 2 bases and J dropped 0 bases, with 11 bases sitting between them. CDR3 coding DNA: TGTGCCAGCAGCTTATCAAGCGGGTTCTCCTACGAGCAGTACTTC. This gives the protein CASSLSSGFSYEQYF.

The rearrangement links TRBV7-9 to TRBJ1-2, with 8 bases aligning to TRBD1. V shed 4 bases and J 8 bases; nucleotides not matched to a gene: 9. This CDR3 is built from 14 residues. Germline values: CDR1 SEHNR, CDR2 FQNEAQ (reference sequence). This CDR3 is CASSYVTGGRGYTF. The CDR3, as DNA: TGTGCCAGCAGCTACGTCACAGGGGGGCGCGGCTACACCTTC.

The chain carries TRBV27 and TRBJ1-2; TRBD1 matches at 8 bases. V lost 6 bases to trimming and J lost 7 bases; unmatched junction nucleotides: 7. The CDR3 extends over 13 amino acids. CDR1 MNHEY and CDR2 SMNVEV come from the germline V gene (reference sequence). In nucleotides, the CDR3 is TGTGCCAGCAGCATTCAGGGGGCTAGTGGCTACACCTTC. Protein: CASSIQGASGYTF.

The rearrangement links TRBV7-2 to TRBJ1-1; the match to TRBD1 covers 7 bases. The CDR3 length is 14 residues. The germline gives CDR1 SGHTA, CDR2 FQGNSA. Germline trimming cut 5 bases from V and 10 bases from J; bases unmatched to any gene: 13. CDR3 nucleotide sequence: TGTGCCAGCAGCCAGCTGACAGGGACCGTAGTAGCTTTCTTT. It encodes CASSQLTGTVVAFF.

The chain links TRBV28 to TRBJ1-2, with D hard to call. Deletions cut 3 bases from V and 7 bases from J, with 15 bases between. This CDR3 region has 14 residues. CDR1 and CDR2 from the germline V gene are MDHEN and SYDVKM. This CDR3 is CASSLHSPSGGYTF. CDR3 nucleotide sequence: TGTGCCAGCAGTTTGCACAGCCCCTCGGGTGGCTACACCTTC.

The CDR3 coding sequence is TGTGCCAGCAGCTTAGGGGCGGGAGGGCCCTACGAGCAGTACTTC. This encodes CASSLGAGGPYEQYF. The rearrangement uses TRBV11-2 and TRBJ2-7; TRBD2 aligns across 9 bases. Germline values: CDR1 SGHAT, CDR2 FQNNGV. V shed 1 base and J 2 bases; nucleotides not matched to a gene: 3. CDR3 length equals 15 residues.

The chain uses TRBV6-1 and TRBJ1-2, with a weak D call TRBD1 (5 bases). This CDR3 spans 17 amino acids. From germline, CDR1 is MNHNS and CDR2 SASEGT. Trimming took off 0 bases at V and 4 bases at J, with 18 bases between the two ends. CDR3 sequence (DNA): TGTGCCAGCAGTGAAGCGCATCTCTCGGGGACGGGCTATGGCTACACCTTC. Its translation is CASSEAHLSGTGYGYTF.

V and J are TRBV18 and TRBJ2-7; the D call may be TRBD1 or TRBD2 (5 bases each). There are 14 residues in the CDR3. The ends were cut back, 6 bases at V and 0 bases at J, with 12 bases in the middle. CDR1 is KGHSH and CDR2 is LQKENI in the germline V gene. The CDR3 loop is CASSPGRSSYEQYF. CDR3 nucleotide sequence: TGTGCCAGCTCGCCGGGACGGAGCTCCTACGAGCAGTACTTC.

This rearrangement joins TRBV18 to TRBJ1-5, with D possibly being TRBD1 (5 bases). Per germline, CDR1 KGHSH and CDR2 LQKENI. Trimming took 4 bases from V and 3 from J, leaving 13 bases between them. This CDR3 has 15 amino acids. CDR3 coding DNA: TGTGCCAGCTCACGGACGTGGGGCGACAATCAGCCCCAGCATTTT. It translates to CASSRTWGDNQPQHF.

The CDR3 protein is CAWSPGYEQYF. For the CDR3, the DNA is TGTGCCTGGAGCCCGGGGTACGAGCAGTACTTC. The chain is built from TRBV30 and TRBJ2-7, with D possibly TRBD2 on 5 matching bases. Trimming removed 3 bases from V and 4 bases from J, with 7 bases in between. There are 11 residues in the CDR3. Germline CDR1 and CDR2: GTSNPN and SVGIG (reference sequence).

The CDR3 region is CASRRTGGWPEAFF. CDR3 coding DNA: TGTGCCAGCAGGCGGACAGGGGGATGGCCTGAAGCTTTCTTT. The chain is built from TRBV28 and TRBJ1-1; the match to TRBD1 covers 10 bases. V trimming: 6 bases; J trimming: 6 bases; junction bases outside the gene matches: 7. The CDR3 loop spans 14 amino acids. Germline V gene data show CDR1 as MDHEN and CDR2 as SYDVKM.

J is TRBJ1-5 and V is TRBV7-9; 8 bases are a match to TRBD1. This CDR3 region has 17 residues. The germline CDR1 and CDR2 sequences are SEHNR and FQNEAQ (reference sequence). The ends lost 3 bases at V and 0 bases at J; junction bases unmatched: 7. The CDR3 sequence: CASSLGQAMTSNQPQHF. As DNA, the CDR3 is TGTGCCAGCAGCTTGGGACAGGCGATGACTAGCAATCAGCCCCAGCATTTT.

The V and J genes are TRBV11-2 and TRBJ1-1; 8 bases are a match to TRBD1. The germline V gene has CDR1 SGHAT and CDR2 FQNNGV. This CDR3 spans 18 amino acids. V gave up 5 bases and J gave up 2 bases; unmatched junction bases: 16. The CDR3 DNA is TGTGCCAGCAGCCAAGACAGGGGTCGAACCGATTTAAACACTGAAGCTTTCTTT. Translation: CASSQDRGRTDLNTEAFF.

J is TRBJ2-3 and V is TRBV11-2, with 8 nucleotides matching TRBD2. V lost 3 bases, J lost 4 bases, and 3 bases stayed unmatched. The length of the CDR3 is 14 residues. CDR1 SGHAT and CDR2 FQNNGV come from the germline V gene. As DNA, the CDR3 is TGTGCCAGCAGCTTGGGGACTAGTGCAGATACGCAGTATTTT. Translating gives CASSLGTSADTQYF.

V gene TRBV19 combines with J gene TRBJ1-4, with no clear D. V lost 6 bases to trimming and J lost 8 bases, with 19 bases between them. This CDR3 region has 15 residues. Germline V gives CDR1 LNHDA, CDR2 SQIVND (reference sequence). The CDR3 loop reads CASSPGRASREKLFF. DNA of the CDR3: TGTGCCAGTAGCCCCGGACGGGCCTCGCGCGAAAAACTGTTTTTT.

This chain uses TRBV29-1 with TRBJ2-5, with D perhaps TRBD2 (6 bases). The V and J ends lost 2 bases and 1 base respectively, with 11 bases between them. The CDR3 length is 14 residues. The germline gives CDR1 SQVTM, CDR2 ANQGSEA. The CDR3 DNA reads TGCAGCGTTGAAATTGGGACTTTCCAAGAGACCCAGTACTTC. This translates into CSVEIGTFQETQYF.

V gene TRBV6-6 combines with J gene TRBJ2-2, with TRBD2 as a possible D gene (5 bases). V was shortened by 9 bases and J by 6 bases, with 20 bases between the two germline ends. CDR1 and CDR2 from the germline V gene are MNHNY and SVGAGI (reference sequence). The CDR3 extends over 15 amino acids. In DNA form, the CDR3 reads TGTGCCAGTCAACCTCCCGGGAAAGGAGCCGGGGAGCTGTTTTTT. This encodes CASQPPGKGAGELFF.